The clone carrying this T cell receptor beta chain has only a few counts. This specimen belongs to a study of blood T cell repertoires in COVID-19. Study summary: Acute and convalescent COVID-19 samples came from the United States, Italy and Spain. PBMCs, B-cell-depleted T cells, or T cells provided the cDNA or gDNA that made up the material.

Seattle's enrolled individuals joined amid active infection and were then monitored longitudinally. In germline, CDR1 is LNHDA, CDR2 SQIVND (reference sequence). The V segment lost 9 bases and the J segment 6 bases; nucleotides outside the gene matches: 11. This CDR3 is 14 amino acids long. Study processing details: Amplification from reference gene primers served as the basis for estimated nucleated cell counts. TCRdb's table, derived via immunoSEQ multiplex PCR, lists solely in-frame clones and lacks some. That table is the source of V, J and clone size, and D and trimming were worked out from the DNA. The profile covers some 140,000 clones, with about 85% appearing a single time and 0.63% taken by the ten largest.

The receptor comes from a man aged 55 to 70 with COVID-19, enrolled during active disease. This chain joins TRBV19 and TRBJ1-5, with TRBD1 matching over 7 bases. The sample comprised peripheral blood. CDR3 nucleotides: TGTGCCAGCGATTACAGGGGTCCAGGTCAGCCCCAGCATTTT. Amino acid sequence: CASDYRGPGQPQHF.